The 30 T cell receptor beta chains below all came from one sample that was sequenced in a study of cytomegalovirus exposure and HLA in healthy donors. PCR employed 60 Vbeta and 13 Jbeta primers. Libraries were prepared by immunoSEQ multiplex PCR; TCRdb keeps only in-frame clonotypes and omits some of them. Found here are about 87,000 clones, less than 10% of them singletons; the top ten hold roughly 2%. Specimen: PBMCs. These receptor sequences come from a middle-aged man in good health and CMV-seronegative.

This rearrangement joins TRBV28 to TRBJ2-3; a possible D gene is TRBD1 (6 bases). Per germline, CDR1 MDHEN and CDR2 SYDVKM. V was trimmed by 8 bases and J by 2 bases, leaving 17 bases between them. The length of the CDR3 is 15 residues. The CDR3 DNA reads TGTGCCAGCTGCCACCGGGACATCAACACAGATACGCAGTATTTT. Translated, it gives CASCHRDINTDTQYF. The full variable domain, completed using reference TRBV28 and TRBJ2-3, is DVKVTQSSRYLVKRTGEKVFLECVQDMDHENMFWYRQDPGLGLRLIYFSYDVKMKEKGDIPEGYSVSREKKERFSLILESASTNQTSMYLCASCHRDINTDTQYFGPGTRLTVL.

CDR3 nucleotides: TGCGCCAGCGGAACGGGTTTTAGCTCCTACAATGAGCAGTTCTTC. It codes for CASGTGFSSYNEQFF. This rearrangement joins TRBV10-1 to TRBJ2-1; D call uncertain. CDR3 length: 15 amino acids. Between the trimmed V and J ends, which lost 8 bases and 0 bases, there was a span of 14 bases. Germline assignment: CDR1 WNHNN and CDR2 SYGVQD (reference sequence).

This clone has only a few counts. This chain uses TRBV19 with TRBJ1-5, with D possibly TRBD1 on 5 matching bases. V was trimmed by 6 bases and J by 4 bases, leaving 13 bases between them. There are 14 residues in the CDR3. CDR1 is LNHDA, CDR2 SQIVND, per germline (reference sequence). Written as DNA, the CDR3 is TGTGCCAGTAGAACCAAGGGGCCTAATCAGCCCCAGCATTTT. Amino acid sequence: CASRTKGPNQPQHF.

The CDR3 DNA sequence: TGTGCCACCAGCAGATCGATGAGCGGGTTGGAGGAGCTGTTTTTT. Its protein product is CATSRSMSGLEELFF. The chain combines TRBV15 with TRBJ2-2, with a tentative D call TRBD2 (6 bases). The length of the CDR3 is 15 residues. V lost 2 bases to trimming and J lost 10 bases, with 17 bases between them. Germline V gene lookup returns CDR1 LNHNV and CDR2 YYDKDF (reference sequence).

This clone was counted only a few times. This sequence joins TRBV18 and TRBJ2-1; 7 positions match TRBD1. The CDR3 has 15 amino acids. V shed 3 bases, J shed 2 bases, and the junction held 4 bases outside the gene matches. CDR1 and CDR2 (germline): KGHSH, LQKENI. The CDR3 region is CASSPTQGAYNEQFF. CDR3 sequence (DNA): TGTGCCAGCTCACCCACGCAGGGGGCCTACAATGAGCAGTTCTTC.

The chain employs TRBV28 and TRBJ2-4, with D possibly matching TRBD1 (6 bases). V lost 2 bases, J lost 2 bases, and 10 bases lay in between. The germline V gene has CDR1 MDHEN and CDR2 SYDVKM. The CDR3 is 15 residues long. The CDR3 loop is CASSLIGGSKNIQYF. The CDR3 DNA is TGTGCCAGCAGTTTAATAGGGGGATCCAAAAACATTCAGTACTTC.

In its sample, this clone was seen a few times. This rearrangement joins TRBV4-3 to TRBJ2-5; possibly TRBD2 for D (7 bases). With 0 bases removed from V and 4 bases from J, the gap between germline ends came to 12 bases. Per germline, CDR1 LGHNA and CDR2 YSLEER. The CDR3 runs to 15 residues. CDR3 residues: CASSQDLGGGETQYF. The CDR3 DNA follows: TGCGCCAGCAGCCAAGATCTAGGGGGGGGAGAGACCCAGTACTTC.

This chain links TRBV4-2 with TRBJ2-3; possibly TRBD2 for D (6 bases). With 4 bases removed from V and 3 bases from J, the gap between germline ends came to 20 bases. The length of the CDR3 is 17 residues. The germline V gene encodes CDR1 LGHNA and CDR2 YNFKEQ. The DNA of the CDR3 is TGTGCCAGCAGCCTCAGAGGGGAACTCGGAGGGACAGATACGCAGTATTTT. Its protein is CASSLRGELGGTDTQYF.

Here the CDR3 reads CASSSGTGGKGYRETQYF. The CDR3 coding sequence is TGCGCCAGCAGCTCCGGGACAGGGGGCAAAGGATACCGGGAGACCCAGTACTTC. This chain uses TRBV5-1 with TRBJ2-5, with 12 bases fitting TRBD1. The ends lost 3 bases at V and 5 bases at J; junction bases unmatched: 14. There are 18 residues in the CDR3. The germline gives CDR1 SGHRS, CDR2 YFSETQ.

About this clone itself: At one of its ends the junction is not consistent with the germline gene, which may arise from a read error. The CDR3 is CAGRVTVKGAGGYTF. In nucleotides, the CDR3 is TGTGCCGGGAGGGTAACCGTCAAGGGGGCGGGAGGCTACACCTTC. The V call is TRBV30, the J call TRBJ1-2; the match to TRBD1 covers 7 bases. This CDR3 has 15 amino acids. Germline CDR1 reads GTSNPN; CDR2 reads SVGIG (reference sequence).

V and J are TRBV7-9 and TRBJ2-7, with 8 bases matching TRBD1. The germline gives CDR1 SEHNR, CDR2 FQNEAQ (reference sequence). V lost 5 bases and J lost 3; bases outside the gene matches: 3. This CDR3 contains 13 residues. CDR3 sequence: CASSTGTGYEQYF. CDR3 in DNA: TGTGCCAGCAGCACGGGGACAGGCTACGAGCAGTACTTC.

This clone was counted only a few times. The chain couples TRBV6-4 to TRBJ1-6, with TRBD1 matching 8 bases. The CDR3 length is 22 residues. The V segment lost 4 bases and the J segment 0 bases; nucleotides outside the gene matches: 20. Germline CDR1 is MRHNA and CDR2 is SNTAGT. CDR3 loop: CASSVSSQGAQVKISYNSPLHF. In nucleotides, the CDR3 is TGTGCCAGCAGTGTCTCGTCGCAGGGGGCGCAGGTGAAGATCTCCTATAATTCACCCCTCCACTTT.

The chain carries TRBV7-2 and TRBJ2-1; D perhaps matches TRBD1 (5 bases). Germline CDR1 reads SGHTA; CDR2 reads FQGNSA. The CDR3 spans 16 residues. V was cut by 5 bases and J by 7 bases, with 21 bases left in between. The CDR3 nucleotides read TGTGCCAGCAGCGCTATAGGGGCCCAGCGACATAATGAGCAGTTCTTC. It specifies CASSAIGAQRHNEQFF.

The chain joins TRBV11-2 to TRBJ2-5, with TRBD1 matching over 9 bases. Germline V gene lookup returns CDR1 SGHAT and CDR2 FQNNGV. The CDR3 contains 16 residues. Germline trimming cut 1 base from V and 3 bases from J; bases unmatched to any gene: 6. This chain's CDR3 is CASSLGVTGGKETQYF. Written as DNA, the CDR3 is TGTGCCAGCAGCTTAGGGGTGACAGGGGGAAAAGAGACCCAGTACTTC.

This clone was observed a handful of times. The rearrangement links TRBV9 to TRBJ2-1; D perhaps matches TRBD1 (6 bases). Germline V lookup: CDR1 SGDLS, CDR2 YYNGEE. This CDR3 is built from 15 residues. V lost 0 bases to trimming and J lost 2 bases, with 9 bases between them. The CDR3 loop is CASSVDGTTYNEQFF. CDR3 sequence (DNA): TGTGCCAGCAGCGTAGATGGGACAACCTACAATGAGCAGTTCTTC.

A few counts support this clone. V and J are TRBV5-1 and TRBJ2-1; possible D gene TRBD2, 5 bases. Germline assignment: CDR1 SGHRS and CDR2 YFSETQ. The V gene lost 2 bases and the J gene lost 4 bases, with 13 bases spanning the gap. This CDR3 has 15 amino acids. The CDR3 sequence is CASSFRTGNYNEQFF. The CDR3 DNA follows: TGCGCCAGCAGCTTCCGGACGGGAAATTACAATGAGCAGTTCTTC.

The chain joins TRBV4-1 to TRBJ2-2, with 7 bases aligning to TRBD2. Germline values: CDR1 MGHRA, CDR2 YSYEKL. V was clipped by 4 bases and J by 4 bases; unmatched bases: 9. The CDR3 sequence is 16 residues long. The CDR3 bases are TGCGCCAGCAGCCCCTACCTGGGGGGGGGCACCGGGGAGCTGTTTTTT. It specifies CASSPYLGGGTGELFF.

There are a few counts of this clone. J is TRBJ2-3 and V is TRBV4-1; 11 nucleotides line up with TRBD2. V was clipped by 3 bases and J by 6 bases; unmatched bases: 5. Germline V gene data show CDR1 as MGHRA and CDR2 as YSYEKL. The CDR3 is 15 residues long. The CDR3 nucleotides are TGCGCCAGCAGCCACTTACTAGCGGGAGACGATACGCAGTATTTT. Protein: CASSHLLAGDDTQYF.

The gene calls are TRBV27 and TRBJ1-5; a weak D match, TRBD1 (5 bases). V was trimmed by 5 bases and J by 3 bases, leaving 14 bases between them. Germline assignment: CDR1 MNHEY and CDR2 SMNVEV (reference sequence). This CDR3 is 15 amino acids long. CDR3 region: CASSRGFQPNQPQHF. The CDR3 bases are TGTGCCAGCAGTAGGGGCTTTCAGCCCAATCAGCCCCAGCATTTT.

This clone turned up a few times. This same CDR3 is encoded by further DNA sequences in the sample. The chain is built from TRBV7-4 and TRBJ2-1; D call uncertain. CDR1 is SGHVT, CDR2 SQSDAQ, per germline. V was pared by 1 base and J by 0 bases, with 16 bases between. The CDR3 totals 18 residues. The CDR3 nucleotides are TGTGCCAGCAGCTTAGGTCTCTACTCACCTAGCTCCTACAATGAGCAGTTCTTC. Translating gives CASSLGLYSPSSYNEQFF.

The V call is TRBV28, the J call TRBJ1-3, with D perhaps TRBD1 (5 bases). The CDR3 loop spans 16 amino acids. Germline lookup yields CDR1 MDHEN and CDR2 SYDVKM. V gave up 4 bases and J gave up 8 bases, with 21 bases separating them. The CDR3 is CASSYPAAGRADTIYF. In nucleotides, the CDR3 is TGTGCCAGCAGTTACCCCGCGGCAGGGAGGGCGGACACCATATATTTT.

The chain combines TRBV7-2 with TRBJ2-7; no definite D call. The CDR3 sequence is 11 residues long. V was cut by 1 base and J by 6 bases, with 4 bases left in between. Germline V gene lookup returns CDR1 SGHTA and CDR2 FQGNSA. This CDR3 reads CASSLEREQYF. In DNA form, the CDR3 reads TGTGCCAGCAGCTTAGAGCGCGAGCAGTACTTC.

This chain links TRBV29-1 with TRBJ2-7; the match to TRBD1 covers 10 bases. CDR1 and CDR2 (germline): SQVTM, ANQGSEA. V lost 4 bases, J lost 7 bases, and 4 bases stayed unmatched. The CDR3 has 12 residues. Written as DNA, the CDR3 is TGCAGCGTTGGAGACAGGGGGCGAGAGCAGTACTTC. Residues: CSVGDRGREQYF.

This clone was seen only a few times. The V and J genes are TRBV6-1 and TRBJ2-2; D ambiguous. Trimming took off 0 bases at V and 0 bases at J, with 14 bases between the two ends. The length of the CDR3 is 18 residues. Germline loops: CDR1 MNHNS, CDR2 SASEGT. The CDR3 DNA reads TGTGCCAGCAGTGAAGCGCTTCGACTCATAACGAACACCGGGGAGCTGTTTTTT. Translation: CASSEALRLITNTGELFF.

The rearrangement uses TRBV28 and TRBJ1-3; D uncertain. The V gene lost 3 bases and the J gene lost 4 bases, with 4 bases spanning the gap. Germline V gene lookup returns CDR1 MDHEN and CDR2 SYDVKM. This CDR3 comprises 12 residues. The CDR3 loop reads CASSFVGNTIYF. DNA of the CDR3: TGTGCCAGCAGTTTTGTAGGAAACACCATATATTTT.

This clone was counted a few times. V gene TRBV5-1 combines with J gene TRBJ1-2; TRBD1 is a possible D gene (5 bases). The CDR3 totals 14 residues. Germline values: CDR1 SGHRS, CDR2 YFSETQ. The ends were cut back, 3 bases at V and 1 base at J, with 10 bases in the middle. CDR3 DNA sequence: TGCGCCAGCAGCTACGACAGCGTTAACTATGGCTACACCTTC. As protein: CASSYDSVNYGYTF.

The chain uses TRBV18 and TRBJ2-7; D perhaps matches TRBD2 (6 bases). Germline CDR1 and CDR2: KGHSH and LQKENI. V shed 0 bases and J shed 5 bases, with 14 bases lying between them. The length of the CDR3 is 15 residues. CDR3 in DNA: TGTGCCAGCTCACCACCGGGACTTTCCGCCAACGAGCAGTACTTC. This gives the protein CASSPPGLSANEQYF.

This clone came up a few times. The chain links TRBV5-1 to TRBJ2-1; the match to TRBD2 covers 16 bases. The V gene's germline CDR1 is SGHRS and CDR2 YFSETQ. The V segment lost 5 bases and the J segment 0 bases; nucleotides outside the gene matches: 5. The CDR3 is 18 amino acids. The CDR3 here is CASRGGLAGGPSYNEQFF. CDR3 sequence (DNA): TGCGCCAGCAGAGGGGGACTAGCGGGAGGGCCCTCCTACAATGAGCAGTTCTTC.

This clone appeared a few times. This chain links TRBV7-9 with TRBJ1-1; tentative D call: TRBD1 (6 bases). CDR3 length: 15 residues. The germline V gene has CDR1 SEHNR and CDR2 FQNEAQ (reference sequence). Trimming removed 5 bases at V and 5 bases at J, with 18 bases between. The CDR3 protein is CASSPPGGAQTEAFF. As DNA, the CDR3 is TGTGCCAGCAGCCCCCCCGGGGGGGCTCAAACTGAAGCTTTCTTT.

This clone has more than one count but fewer than ten. CDR3 sequence: CSVWDSGYEQYF. CDR3 DNA sequence: TGCAGCGTTTGGGACAGTGGCTACGAGCAGTACTTC. This chain uses TRBV29-1 with TRBJ2-7; 7 bases are a match to TRBD1. This CDR3 spans 12 amino acids. Per the germline V gene, CDR1 is SQVTM and CDR2 is ANQGSEA. V lost 5 bases and J lost 3; bases outside the gene matches: 4.